This TCR beta chain was found in a study of immune heterogeneity within non-small cell lung tumors. General observations from the study: Identical dominant CDR3 beta clonotypes recurred among a patient's tumor sites, alongside site-unique high-frequency clones. Locally, T-cell clonality showed a moderate but significant correlation with tumor mutational burden measured at the same site (R about 0.3).

Per sample, 450 to 600 ng of bulk tumor genomic DNA was the template used. Several widely spaced biopsies per primary tumor were taken during surgery. The study cohort was described as untreated, and its members had newly diagnosed non-small cell lung cancer. They went on to have curative surgery. Each donor was a newly diagnosed non-small cell lung cancer patient undergoing surgery with curative intent. This clonotype was observed at least ten times. No antigen is known for it. With 10 bases removed from V and 8 bases from J, the gap between germline ends came to 8 bases. The CDR3 contains 10 residues. Germline V gene sequence: CDR1 LNHDA, CDR2 SQIVND (reference sequence). In a multiplex PCR, 32 V and 13 J primers amplified TCR beta CDR3. TCRdb re-called the multiplex PCR reads through MiXCR, storing one row per CDR3 protein. This sample carries 20,000 to 25,000 distinct CDR3 sequences, less than 35% of them seen once, and the ten largest clones take over 3.5%.

The chain links TRBV19 to TRBJ1-4; D is undetermined. The sequence came from a man aged 40-49 years with non-small cell lung cancer. The material sequenced was lung tumor tissue. DNA for the CDR3: TGTGCCACCGCTTCCGAAAAACTGTTTTTT. Residues: CATASEKLFF.